A single sample is the source of the 15 T cell receptor beta chains below, sequenced in a study of blood T cell repertoires in COVID-19. Produced via immunoSEQ multiplex PCR; TCRdb's table is partial and in-frame only. The sample consists of roughly 70,000 clones, more than 65% of them appearing once. Sequences were obtained from peripheral blood. These receptors all come from a woman in her fifties or sixties with acute or convalescent COVID-19.

The chain uses TRBV5-1 and TRBJ1-1; D unresolved. Germline V lookup: CDR1 SGHRS, CDR2 YFSETQ. The CDR3 runs 14 residues. The V gene lost 2 bases and the J gene lost 1 base, with 9 bases spanning the gap. CDR3 region: CASSFDGRNTEAFF. The CDR3 region has the DNA TGCGCCAGCAGCTTCGACGGGAGGAACACTGAAGCTTTCTTT.

V is TRBV18 and J is TRBJ2-1; 13 bases match TRBD2. The CDR3 is made up of 18 amino acids. Germline-derived CDR1 and CDR2 are KGHSH and LQKENI. V lost 6 bases, J lost 5 bases, and 13 bases stayed unmatched. In DNA form, the CDR3 reads TGTGCCAGCTCTCTAACCCTTACTAGCGGGGGGGGAGACAATGAGCAGTTCTTC. Its protein is CASSLTLTSGGGDNEQFF.

This clone was seen once. V and J are TRBV10-3 and TRBJ2-1; TRBD1 agrees at 11 bases. After removal of 5 bases from V and 9 bases from J, the junction contained 3 bases not matched to a gene. The CDR3 is 13 amino acids. Germline V CDR1 and CDR2: ENHRY, SYGVKD. The chain's CDR3 is CAISQGTGGEQFF. The DNA for the CDR3 is TGTGCCATCAGTCAAGGGACAGGGGGTGAGCAGTTCTTC.

The chain recombines TRBV11-3 with TRBJ2-7; D not certain. The CDR3 is 15 residues long. The V gene lost 4 bases and the J gene lost 2 bases, with 15 bases spanning the gap. CDR1 is SGHNT and CDR2 is YENEEA in the germline V gene. The DNA of the CDR3 is TGTGCCAGCAGCTCCTACGCATCCTCCCCCTACGAGCAGTACTTC. It codes for CASSSYASSPYEQYF.

The chain joins TRBV11-3 to TRBJ2-2; no definite D call. Germline lookup yields CDR1 SGHNT and CDR2 YENEEA. Trimming shortened V by 3 bases and J by 4 bases, and 9 bases separated the two germline ends. CDR3 length: 14 residues. CDR3 sequence: CASSFSGSTGELFF. CDR3 DNA: TGTGCCAGCAGCTTTTCAGGTTCCACCGGGGAGCTGTTTTTT.

For the CDR3, the DNA is TGTGCCAGCACTCCGGGGTACACAGATACGCAGTATTTT. It specifies CASTPGYTDTQYF. V gene TRBV11-1 combines with J gene TRBJ2-3; tentative D call: TRBD2 (5 bases). Germline CDR1 reads SGHAT; CDR2 reads FQDESV (reference sequence). The CDR3 is made up of 13 amino acids. V was clipped by 7 bases and J by 2 bases, with 10 bases between them.

The chain couples TRBV7-6 to TRBJ1-3, with 9 bases fitting TRBD1. After removal of 4 bases from V and 3 bases from J, the junction contained 7 bases not matched to a gene. Looked up from germline, CDR1 is SGHVS and CDR2 is FNYEAQ. CDR3 size: 16 residues. CDR3 coding DNA: TGTGCCAGCAGCTCCCGACAGGGGGTAGGTGGAAACACCATATATTTT. Translated: CASSSRQGVGGNTIYF. Supplemented by reference TRBV7-6 and TRBJ1-3, the full variable domain reads GAGVSQSPRYKVTKRGQDVALRCDPISGHVSLYWYRQALGQGPEFLTYFNYEAQQDKSGLPNDRFSAERPEGSISTLTIQRTEQRDSAMYRCASSSRQGVGGNTIYFGEGSWLTVV.

The chain couples TRBV5-6 to TRBJ1-6, with 10 bases aligning to TRBD1. The CDR3 totals 19 residues. CDR1 is SGHDT, CDR2 YYEEEE, per germline. With 2 bases clipped from V and 0 bases from J, the junction kept 8 bases outside the gene matches. Here the CDR3 DNA reads TGTGCCAGCAGCTTCGACAGGGGGCCGTATAGCTCCTATAATTCACCCCTCCACTTT. Encoded protein: CASSFDRGPYSSYNSPLHF.

The J gene is TRBJ2-7, the V gene TRBV15; D gene unclear. Germline values: CDR1 LNHNV, CDR2 YYDKDF (reference sequence). The length of the CDR3 is 13 residues. V was pared by 3 bases and J by 1 base, with 7 bases between. CDR3 DNA sequence: TGTGCCACCAGCAGGAGGCAGTCCTACGAGCAGTACTTC. Translated: CATSRRQSYEQYF.

This clone was recorded a few times. The J gene is TRBJ1-2, the V gene TRBV12-3 or TRBV12-4; D gene unclear. Trimming stripped 6 bases from V and 4 bases from J, with 9 bases between. The CDR3 spans 12 residues. The CDR3 DNA is TGTGCCAGCAGGTCGTTAGTCTATGGCTACACCTTC. This gives the protein CASRSLVYGYTF.

Only one count was recorded for this clone. The rearrangement links TRBV5-6 to TRBJ2-3, with D perhaps matching TRBD1 (5 bases). CDR1 is SGHDT and CDR2 is YYEEEE in the germline V gene. This CDR3 comprises 16 residues. V shed 1 base and J shed 2 bases, with 14 bases lying between them. CDR3 nucleotides: TGTGCCAGCAGCTTGAGGCGATCAGGGCTCACAGATACGCAGTATTTT. It translates to CASSLRRSGLTDTQYF.

The V gene is TRBV11-2, the J gene TRBJ1-6; 8 bases are a match to TRBD1. The length of the CDR3 is 18 residues. Germline-derived CDR1 and CDR2 are SGHAT and FQNNGV. V trimming: 1 base; J trimming: 7 bases; junction bases outside the gene matches: 12. The CDR3 coding sequence is TGTGCCAGCAGCTTAGCAGGGGGCGACGGACTTCTCAATTCACCCCTCCACTTT. It encodes CASSLAGGDGLLNSPLHF.

This clone was detected once. The CDR3 sequence is CASSVKRLAGSPSYEQYF. In DNA form, the CDR3 reads TGTGCCAGCAGCGTAAAACGGCTAGCGGGGTCACCGTCCTACGAGCAGTACTTC. V and J are TRBV9 and TRBJ2-7, with 9 bases identical to TRBD2. Germline V lookup: CDR1 SGDLS, CDR2 YYNGEE. The length of the CDR3 is 18 residues. The trim removed 1 base at V and 1 base at J, leaving 12 bases unmatched.

The chain couples TRBV7-9 to TRBJ1-1; D uncertain. The CDR3 extends over 19 amino acids. Germline CDR1 reads SEHNR; CDR2 reads FQNEAQ (reference sequence). V lost 1 base and J 0 bases, leaving 21 bases between the germline ends. The CDR3 bases are TGTGCCAGCAGCTTAGGGGAGGTGGGGAGATATACGGTGAACACTGAAGCTTTCTTT. This gives the protein CASSLGEVGRYTVNTEAFF.

In DNA, the CDR3 is TGTGCCAGCAGCAAAGCTGGGGTGGGGGGGAAAACTGAAGCTTTCTTT. Translated, it gives CASSKAGVGGKTEAFF. V and J are TRBV21-1 and TRBJ1-1. TRBV21-1 is labeled a pseudogene. CDR3 size: 16 residues.